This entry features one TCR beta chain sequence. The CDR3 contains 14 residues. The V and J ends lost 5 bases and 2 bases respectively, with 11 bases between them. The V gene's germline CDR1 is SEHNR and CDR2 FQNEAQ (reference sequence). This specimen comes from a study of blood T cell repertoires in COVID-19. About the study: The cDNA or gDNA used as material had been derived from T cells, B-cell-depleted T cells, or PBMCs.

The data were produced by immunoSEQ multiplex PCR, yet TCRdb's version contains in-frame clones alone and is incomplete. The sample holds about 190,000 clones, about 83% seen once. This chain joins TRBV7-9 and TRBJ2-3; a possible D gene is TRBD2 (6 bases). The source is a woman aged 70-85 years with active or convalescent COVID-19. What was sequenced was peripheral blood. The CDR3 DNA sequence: TGTGCCAGCAGCCGGGACTTGCCCACAGATACGCAGTATTTT. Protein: CASSRDLPTDTQYF.